The 26 T cell receptor beta chains in this list originate from one sample, sequenced in a study of memory CD4+ T cells and cytomegalovirus serostatus. Only in-frame clones appear in the TCRdb table, and some are missing; sequencing was by immunoSEQ multiplex PCR. The table has tens of thousands of clones, 70% to 85% seen once. The sort gate was single viable CD3+CD4+CD8-CD45RO+ cells for memory CD4+ T cells. The specimen sequenced was memory CD4+ T cells from blood. Every receptor here comes from an adult in good health and CMV-seronegative.

This clone has a handful of counts. The gene calls are TRBV7-6 and TRBJ1-6, with TRBD1 identical over 7 bases. J gave up 7 bases and V 5 bases, and 8 bases lay outside the gene matches. There are 15 residues in the CDR3. Germline lookup yields CDR1 SGHVS and CDR2 FNYEAQ. This CDR3 is CASSRQGYSNSPLHF. CDR3 bases: TGTGCCAGCAGCAGACAGGGATATAGCAATTCACCCCTCCACTTT.

The chain links TRBV7-2 to TRBJ2-2, with D possibly matching TRBD1 (6 bases). Looked up from germline, CDR1 is SGHTA and CDR2 is FQGNSA. V was trimmed by 5 bases and J by 1 base, leaving 8 bases between them. This CDR3 comprises 14 residues. CDR3 protein: CASSRQVNTGELFF. CDR3 bases: TGTGCCAGCAGCCGACAGGTGAACACCGGGGAGCTGTTTTTT.

J is TRBJ1-2 and V is TRBV27; D call uncertain. The CDR3 spans 14 residues. The V and J ends lost 5 bases and 3 bases respectively, with 13 bases between them. Germline V CDR1 and CDR2: MNHEY, SMNVEV (reference sequence). In DNA form, the CDR3 reads TGTGCCAGCAGTCCAACCTGGGAAGACTATGGCTACACCTTC. It codes for CASSPTWEDYGYTF.

The chain joins TRBV25-1 to TRBJ2-5, with a tentative D call TRBD2 (5 bases). The V and J ends lost 3 bases and 1 base respectively, with 9 bases between them. The CDR3 is 14 residues long. Per germline, CDR1 MGHDK and CDR2 SYGVNS. CDR3 in DNA: TGTGCCAGCAGTGACGCGACTACCCAAGAGACCCAGTACTTC. Translated: CASSDATTQETQYF.

CDR3 in amino acids: CASSSRQGFEQYF. The CDR3 coding sequence is TGTGCCAGCAGCAGCAGACAGGGTTTCGAGCAGTACTTC. This sequence joins TRBV7-2 and TRBJ2-7, with TRBD1 matching over 7 bases. This CDR3 has 13 amino acids. Germline assignment: CDR1 SGHTA and CDR2 FQGNSA. Trimming removed 5 bases from V and 6 bases from J; junction bases left unmatched: 7.

The chain uses TRBV5-1 and TRBJ2-1; the match to TRBD2 covers 12 bases. The CDR3 has 15 residues. Germline V gene lookup returns CDR1 SGHRS and CDR2 YFSETQ. V lost 4 bases and J lost 7; bases outside the gene matches: 6. This CDR3 reads CASSPGLAGLNEQFF. CDR3 coding DNA: TGCGCCAGCAGCCCAGGACTAGCGGGGTTAAATGAGCAGTTCTTC.

This rearrangement joins TRBV28 to TRBJ2-1; tentatively, D is TRBD1 or TRBD2 (6 bases each). The CDR3 runs to 14 residues. Germline CDR1 MDHEN, CDR2 SYDVKM. V was clipped by 3 bases and J by 7 bases, with 13 bases between them. The DNA for the CDR3 is TGTGCCAGCAGTTTTAGGGGGGCTGGGAATGAGCAGTTCTTC. It encodes CASSFRGAGNEQFF.

This chain joins TRBV5-4 and TRBJ2-7; 7 bases line up with TRBD2. CDR3 size: 14 residues. V lost 4 bases, J lost 4 bases, and 8 bases stayed unmatched. Germline V CDR1 and CDR2: SGHNT, YYREEE (reference sequence). CDR3 DNA sequence: TGTGCCAGCAGCAGAGACGGGGGGTCGTACGAGCAGTACTTC. Translated: CASSRDGGSYEQYF.

The V call is TRBV28, the J call TRBJ2-1, with a tentative D call TRBD1 (5 bases). Germline CDR1 MDHEN, CDR2 SYDVKM. With 6 bases removed from V and 0 bases from J, the gap between germline ends came to 12 bases. The CDR3 contains 15 residues. CDR3 bases: TGTGCCAGCAGCCTGACAGTAAGCTCCTACAATGAGCAGTTCTTC. Translated, it gives CASSLTVSSYNEQFF.

The CDR3 here is CASSQAGRGGSNQPQHF. CDR3 DNA: TGTGCCAGCAGCCAAGCGGGGCGGGGTGGGAGCAATCAGCCCCAGCATTTT. The chain carries TRBV4-2 and TRBJ1-5, with D tentatively TRBD1 (5 bases). V dropped 1 base and J dropped 1 base, with 14 bases sitting between them. CDR3 length equals 17 residues. The V gene's germline CDR1 is LGHNA and CDR2 YNFKEQ.

The chain is built from TRBV5-1 and TRBJ2-7; 11 nucleotides line up with TRBD2. CDR3 size: 18 residues. V was clipped by 3 bases and J by 6 bases; unmatched bases: 17. Germline CDR1 SGHRS, CDR2 YFSETQ. CDR3 protein: CASSSGGSRLAGRREQYF. The DNA of the CDR3 is TGCGCCAGCAGCTCGGGAGGGAGCCGACTAGCGGGGAGGCGCGAGCAGTACTTC.

There are a few counts of this clone. This chain connects TRBV18 to TRBJ1-3; D gene uncertain. The CDR3 loop spans 18 amino acids. The V end lost 0 bases, the J end lost 0 bases, and 15 bases lay between the germline ends. From germline, CDR1 is KGHSH and CDR2 LQKENI. This CDR3 is CASSPPPALPYSGNTIYF. CDR3 coding DNA: TGTGCCAGCTCACCACCGCCAGCTTTGCCCTACTCTGGAAACACCATATATTTT. The variable domain in full, with the rest retrieved from reference TRBV18 and TRBJ1-3, is NAGVMQNPRHLVRRRGQEARLRCSPMKGHSHVYWYRQLPEEGLKFMVYLQKENIIDESGMPKERFSAEFPKEGPSILRIQQVVRGDSAAYFCASSPPPALPYSGNTIYFGEGSWLTVV.

This clone was seen only a few times. The rearrangement joins TRBV25-1 to TRBJ2-2; 10 bases align to TRBD2. This CDR3 has 16 residues. Per the germline V gene, CDR1 is MGHDK and CDR2 is SYGVNS. Trimming at V came to 2 bases and at J to 6 bases, leaving 6 bases not matched to a gene. CDR3 nucleotides: TGTGCCAGCAGTGAAACGGGACTAGCGATGTCCGGGGAGCTGTTTTTT. The encoded protein is CASSETGLAMSGELFF.

This rearrangement joins TRBV7-2 to TRBJ2-2, with D possibly being TRBD1 (5 bases). This CDR3 contains 15 residues. Trimming took off 2 bases at V and 3 bases at J, with 10 bases between the two ends. Germline V gives CDR1 SGHTA, CDR2 FQGNSA. The CDR3 spells CASSLRGMDTGELFF. The CDR3 bases are TGTGCCAGCAGCTTAAGGGGAATGGACACCGGGGAGCTGTTTTTT.

The chain joins TRBV28 to TRBJ1-2, with TRBD1 as a possible D gene (6 bases). The germline CDR1 and CDR2 sequences are MDHEN and SYDVKM. The CDR3 contains 14 residues. Trimming took off 2 bases at V and 5 bases at J, with 12 bases between the two ends. For the CDR3, the DNA is TGTGCCAGCAGTTTAGGGGGGCGGTATTATGGCTACACCTTC. It specifies CASSLGGRYYGYTF.

The chain uses TRBV29-1 and TRBJ2-3, with TRBD2 identical over 11 bases. Trimming removed 6 bases from V and 0 bases from J; junction bases left unmatched: 5. The CDR3 is 15 residues long. Germline V gene lookup returns CDR1 SQVTM and CDR2 ANQGSEA. CDR3 coding DNA: TGCAGCGTAACGCTAGCGGGGGGTAGCACAGATACGCAGTATTTT. Its protein is CSVTLAGGSTDTQYF.

The chain recombines TRBV5-1 with TRBJ1-1; D remains ambiguous. The CDR3 runs 13 residues. From germline, CDR1 is SGHRS and CDR2 YFSETQ. The V end was cut by 4 bases, the J end by 0 bases, with 7 bases between. CDR3 loop: CASSVQMNTEAFF. In DNA form, the CDR3 reads TGCGCCAGCAGCGTGCAAATGAACACTGAAGCTTTCTTT.

This chain joins TRBV20-1 and TRBJ1-1; D is unclear. In germline, CDR1 is DFQATT, CDR2 SNEGSKA (reference sequence). V lost 4 bases and J 0 bases, leaving 3 bases between the germline ends. CDR3 length equals 11 residues. The CDR3 nucleotides are TGCAGTGCTACTATGAACACTGAAGCTTTCTTT. It specifies CSATMNTEAFF.

V is TRBV14 and J is TRBJ1-3; D unresolved. Trimming stripped 5 bases from V and 0 bases from J, with 8 bases between. This CDR3 contains 14 residues. Germline CDR1 SGHDN, CDR2 FVKESK. The CDR3 is CASSGSNSGNTIYF. The DNA of the CDR3 is TGTGCCAGCAGCGGATCAAACTCTGGAAACACCATATATTTT. Full variable domain (remainder filled in from reference TRBV14 and TRBJ1-3): EAGVTQFPSHSVIEKGQTVTLRCDPISGHDNLYWYRRVMGKEIKFLLHFVKESKQDESGMPNNRFLAERTGGTYSTLKVQPAELEDSGVYFCASSGSNSGNTIYFGEGSWLTVV.

The chain is built from TRBV6-6 and TRBJ1-5; D gene uncertain. The germline gives CDR1 MNHNY, CDR2 SVGAGI (reference sequence). This CDR3 is 12 amino acids long. With 3 bases removed from V and 6 bases from J, the gap between germline ends came to 6 bases. CDR3 DNA: TGTGCCAGCAGTTATGGCGGTCAGCCCCAGCATTTT. It encodes CASSYGGQPQHF.

The chain carries TRBV19 and TRBJ2-5, with TRBD2 matching over 7 bases. With 2 bases clipped from V and 2 bases from J, the junction kept 8 bases outside the gene matches. Germline V gene sequence: CDR1 LNHDA, CDR2 SQIVND (reference sequence). CDR3 size: 16 residues. The CDR3 DNA reads as TGTGCCAGTAGTATATATGGGAGGGGTGGTCAAGAGACCCAGTACTTC. Its protein is CASSIYGRGGQETQYF.

This clone was counted between two and nine times. This chain uses TRBV7-2 with TRBJ1-2, with no clear D. Germline-derived CDR1 and CDR2 are SGHTA and FQGNSA. Trimming removed 7 bases from V and 5 bases from J, with 8 bases in between. The CDR3 sequence is 11 residues long. CDR3 nucleotides: TGTGCCAGCACCCTAGATTATGGCTACACCTTC. Translating it yields CASTLDYGYTF.

V gene TRBV9 combines with J gene TRBJ2-7, with 8 bases matching TRBD1. V was pared by 0 bases and J by 4 bases, with 6 bases of the junction left unmatched. The CDR3 is 15 residues long. Germline V gene lookup returns CDR1 SGDLS and CDR2 YYNGEE. The CDR3: CASSVGSGGTYEQYF. CDR3 DNA: TGTGCCAGCAGCGTAGGGTCAGGGGGCACTTACGAGCAGTACTTC. The full variable domain, rest sourced from reference TRBV9 and TRBJ2-7, is DSGVTQTPKHLITATGQRVTLRCSPRSGDLSVYWYQQSLDQGLQFLIQYYNGEERAKGNILERFSAQQFPDLHSELNLSSLELGDSALYFCASSVGSGGTYEQYFGPGTRLTVT.

The chain joins TRBV30 to TRBJ1-6; TRBD1 might be the D (6 bases). Germline loops: CDR1 GTSNPN, CDR2 SVGIG (reference sequence). CDR3 length equals 13 residues. Trimming took off 3 bases at V and 9 bases at J, with 12 bases between the two ends. Written as DNA, the CDR3 is TGTGCCTGGAGACCAACAGGGTCTTCACCCCTCCACTTT. Its protein is CAWRPTGSSPLHF.

This clone appeared a few times. The CDR3, as DNA: TGTGCCAGCAGCCACACAAACACTGAAGCTTTCTTT. Its protein is CASSHTNTEAFF. This rearrangement joins TRBV5-4 to TRBJ1-1; no clear D gene. Per germline, CDR1 SGHNT and CDR2 YYREEE (reference sequence). This CDR3 spans 12 amino acids. Trimming removed 4 bases at V and 2 bases at J, with 6 bases between.

The rearrangement joins TRBV2 to TRBJ2-7; 7 bases agree with TRBD1. With 5 bases clipped from V and 1 base from J, the junction kept 5 bases outside the gene matches. This CDR3 spans 14 amino acids. The germline CDR1 and CDR2 sequences are SNHLY and FYNNEI. In DNA, the CDR3 is TGTGCCAGCAGTAAGAGGGGGCAATCCTACGAGCAGTACTTC. This encodes CASSKRGQSYEQYF.